The 14 T cell receptor beta chains in this list originate from one sample, sequenced in a study of T cells expressing NK-cell markers. TCRdb re-called the 5' RACE reads, yielding one record per CDR3 amino acid sequence without DNA. This repertoire comprises under 600,000 distinct CDR3 sequences; its ten largest clones make up 1.4%. Sequencing was performed on blood T cells: a sorted CD56 or NKG2C T cell subset, CD4+ or CD8+ T cells, or bulk PBMC T cells (not recorded which). Receptors were obtained from a woman between 50 and 59 years old in good health.

This chain connects TRBV10-3 to TRBJ2-1; TCRdb picks TRBD1, but there is no DNA to check that call. Germline CDR1 ENHRY, CDR2 SYGVKD. This CDR3 comprises 14 residues. CDR3 loop: CAISGTGGYNEQFF.

V usage is TRBV19 and J usage is TRBJ1-5; lacking DNA, the TRBD1 call made by TCRdb goes unchecked. CDR1 is LNHDA and CDR2 is SQIVND in the germline V gene (reference sequence). This CDR3 spans 13 amino acids. The CDR3 loop reads CASKRSGDLPQHF.

The chain employs TRBV7-6 and TRBJ1-2; TCRdb reports TRBD1, a call that lacks DNA to check it against. This CDR3 is 14 amino acids long. Germline V gene lookup returns CDR1 SGHVS and CDR2 FNYEAQ. CDR3 in amino acids: CASSTSLTGVGYTF.

This sequence joins TRBV6-1 and TRBJ2-5; the TCRdb call, TRBD2, lacks DNA for checking. The CDR3 is 13 amino acids. The germline CDR1 and CDR2 sequences are MNHNS and SASEGT. The CDR3 reads CASSQGLYETQYF.

This sequence joins TRBV12-3 or TRBV12-4 and TRBJ1-3. CDR3 length: 14 residues. This CDR3 reads CASNRGGVGNTIYF.

This chain uses TRBV20-1 with TRBJ1-4; TCRdb's D call of TRBD1 is untestable without DNA. This CDR3 has 13 amino acids. The V gene's germline CDR1 is DFQATT and CDR2 SNEGSKA (reference sequence). The CDR3 region is CSARKGVGEKLFF.

This chain connects TRBV10-3 to TRBJ1-5. The CDR3 has 15 amino acids. Germline-derived CDR1 and CDR2 are ENHRY and SYGVKD. The CDR3 protein is CAISAGTGSNQPQHF.

V gene TRBV12-3 or TRBV12-4 combines with J gene TRBJ1-1. CDR3 length equals 15 residues. CDR3 region: CASSSPLGYPTEAFF.

The chain couples TRBV7-8 to TRBJ2-7; TCRdb picks TRBD2, but there is no DNA to check that call. This CDR3 comprises 14 residues. CDR1 and CDR2 from the germline V gene are SGHVS and FQNEAQ. The CDR3 loop reads CASRKADVPYEQYF.

The chain carries TRBV20-1 and TRBJ2-1; checking the TCRdb D call of TRBD1 is not possible without DNA. This CDR3 is built from 13 residues. Germline loops: CDR1 DFQATT, CDR2 SNEGSKA (reference sequence). The chain's CDR3 is CSAPDRGQNEQFF.

This sequence joins TRBV20-1 and TRBJ1-1; TCRdb's D call, TRBD1, is unchecked because there is no DNA. CDR1 is DFQATT, CDR2 SNEGSKA, per germline (reference sequence). This CDR3 has 15 residues. The CDR3 loop reads CSARDMGGAPTEAFF.

This chain uses TRBV4-1 with TRBJ2-7; TCRdb lists TRBD2, though no DNA is available to test this call. The CDR3 has 19 amino acids. Germline V CDR1 and CDR2: MGHRA, YSYEKL. The CDR3 loop reads CASSQMGQVGLAGIYEQYF.

The rearrangement links TRBV5-1 to TRBJ2-6; TCRdb selects TRBD1, and the lack of DNA leaves this call unchecked. Germline loops: CDR1 SGHRS, CDR2 YFSETQ. CDR3 length: 17 residues. Here the CDR3 reads CASSLQGTNSGANVLTF.

This chain uses TRBV5-1 with TRBJ2-1; lacking DNA, the TRBD2 call made by TCRdb goes unchecked. Germline values: CDR1 SGHRS, CDR2 YFSETQ. The CDR3 is 13 amino acids. This CDR3 reads CASSAGTSNEQFF.